This T cell receptor beta chain was captured by sequencing in a study of OX40 agonist ivuxolimab in advanced cancers. Study details: Six ivuxolimab dose levels, 0.01 to 10 mg/kg, were given intravenously every 2 weeks.

The study, taken as a whole, reports: The average count of expanded clones was higher among CD8+ T cells than among CD4+. Some of the nonresponding patients also showed low levels of normalized T-cell clonal expansion.

Remarks on this clone: Its target is not known.

Blood was sampled at baseline, cycle 4 day 1, and cycle 7 day 1. Data came from immunoSEQ multiplex PCR; TCRdb stores just in-frame clones and leaves some out. The repertoire holds tens of thousands of clones, with over 75% as singletons. V gave up 4 bases and J gave up 4 bases; unmatched junction bases: 6. Germline V CDR1 and CDR2: LNHDA, SQIVND (reference sequence). This CDR3 spans 15 amino acids. This sample comprised CD4+ or CD8+ T cells sorted from blood, obtained in a trial of the OX40 agonist ivuxolimab. The chain links TRBV19 to TRBJ1-2; TRBD1 aligns across 10 bases. This clonotype originated in an adult with an advanced solid tumor such as melanoma, head and neck, liver or kidney cancer. The DNA for the CDR3 is TGTGCCAGTAGTACCGGGACAGGGGTTGCCTATGGCTACACCTTC. Translating it yields CASSTGTGVAYGYTF.